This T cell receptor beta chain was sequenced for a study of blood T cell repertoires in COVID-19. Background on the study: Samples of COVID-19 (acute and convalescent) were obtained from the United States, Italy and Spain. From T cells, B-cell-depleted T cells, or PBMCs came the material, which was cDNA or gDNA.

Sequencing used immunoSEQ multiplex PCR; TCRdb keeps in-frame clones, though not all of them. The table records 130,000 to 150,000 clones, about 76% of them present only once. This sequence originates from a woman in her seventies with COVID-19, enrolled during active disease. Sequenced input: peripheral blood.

CDR3 DNA: TGCAGCGCCGGGACAGCGGGAGAGACCCAGTACTTC. This translates into CSAGTAGETQYF. This chain links TRBV29-1 with TRBJ2-5; TRBD1 is a possible D gene (7 bases). Per the germline V gene, CDR1 is SQVTM and CDR2 is ANQGSEA. The V end lost 7 bases, the J end lost 4 bases, and 13 bases lay between the germline ends. This CDR3 has 12 amino acids. Looking up the rest from reference TRBV29-1 and TRBJ2-5 gives the full variable domain: SAVISQKPSRDICQRGTSLTIQCQVDSQVTMMFWYRQQPGQSLTLIATANQGSEATYESGFVIDKFPISRPNLTFSTLTVSNMSPEDSSIYLCSAGTAGETQYFGPGTRLLVL.